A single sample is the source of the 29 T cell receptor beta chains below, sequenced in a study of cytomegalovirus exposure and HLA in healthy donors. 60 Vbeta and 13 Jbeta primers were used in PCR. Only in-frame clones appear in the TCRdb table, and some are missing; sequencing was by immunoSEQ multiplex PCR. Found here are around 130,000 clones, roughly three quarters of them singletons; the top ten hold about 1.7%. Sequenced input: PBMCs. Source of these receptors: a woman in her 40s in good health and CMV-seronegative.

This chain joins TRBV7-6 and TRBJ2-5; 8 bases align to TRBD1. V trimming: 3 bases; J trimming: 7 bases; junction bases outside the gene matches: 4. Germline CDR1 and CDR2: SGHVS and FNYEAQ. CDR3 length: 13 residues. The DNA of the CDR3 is TGTGCCAGCAGCTTCCAGGGGGCCGGGACCCAGTACTTC. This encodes CASSFQGAGTQYF.

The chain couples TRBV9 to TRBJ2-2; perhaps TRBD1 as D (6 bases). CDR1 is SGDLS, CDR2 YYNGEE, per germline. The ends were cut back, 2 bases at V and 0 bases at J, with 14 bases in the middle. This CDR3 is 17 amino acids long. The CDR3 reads CASSVRGEGPNTGELFF. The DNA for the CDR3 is TGTGCCAGCAGCGTCAGGGGCGAGGGACCGAACACCGGGGAGCTGTTTTTT.

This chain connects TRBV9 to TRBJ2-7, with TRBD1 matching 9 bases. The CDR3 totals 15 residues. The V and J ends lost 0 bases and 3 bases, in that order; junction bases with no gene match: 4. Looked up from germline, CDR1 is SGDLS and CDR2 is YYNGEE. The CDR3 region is CASSVGQGEVYEQYF. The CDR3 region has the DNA TGTGCCAGCAGCGTAGGACAGGGGGAGGTCTACGAGCAGTACTTC.

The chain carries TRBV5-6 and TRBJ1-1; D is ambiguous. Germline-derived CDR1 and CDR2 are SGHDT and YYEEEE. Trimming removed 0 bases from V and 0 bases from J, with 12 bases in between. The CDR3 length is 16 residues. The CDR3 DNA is TGTGCCAGCAGCTTGGACGAGGTCAGCATGAACACTGAAGCTTTCTTT. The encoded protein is CASSLDEVSMNTEAFF.

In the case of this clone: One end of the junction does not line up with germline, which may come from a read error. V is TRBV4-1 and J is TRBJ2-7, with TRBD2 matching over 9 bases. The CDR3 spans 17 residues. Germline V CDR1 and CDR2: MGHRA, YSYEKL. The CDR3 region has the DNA TGCGCCAGCAGCCAAGGGGTGGGTGCTAGCGGGATGATCGAGCTGTACTTC. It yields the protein CASSQGVGASGMIELYF.

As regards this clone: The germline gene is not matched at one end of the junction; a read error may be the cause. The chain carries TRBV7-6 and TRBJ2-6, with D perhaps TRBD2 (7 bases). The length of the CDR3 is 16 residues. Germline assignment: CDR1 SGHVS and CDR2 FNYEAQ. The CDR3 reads CASSPLGGAGANGLTF. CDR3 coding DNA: TGTGCCAGCAGCCCTCTGGGAGGGGCAGGGGCCAACGGCCTGACTTTC.

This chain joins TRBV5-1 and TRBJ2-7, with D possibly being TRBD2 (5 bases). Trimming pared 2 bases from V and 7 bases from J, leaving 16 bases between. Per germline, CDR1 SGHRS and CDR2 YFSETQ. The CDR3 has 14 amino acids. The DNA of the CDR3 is TGCGCCAGCAGCTTTGACTACAGATTACGGGAGCAGTACTTC. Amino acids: CASSFDYRLREQYF.

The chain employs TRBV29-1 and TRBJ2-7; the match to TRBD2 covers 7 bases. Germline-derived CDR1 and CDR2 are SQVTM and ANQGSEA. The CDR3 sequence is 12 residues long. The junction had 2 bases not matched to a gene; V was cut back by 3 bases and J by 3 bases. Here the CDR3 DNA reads TGCAGCGTTGAGGGGGAGGGCTACGAGCAGTACTTC. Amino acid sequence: CSVEGEGYEQYF.

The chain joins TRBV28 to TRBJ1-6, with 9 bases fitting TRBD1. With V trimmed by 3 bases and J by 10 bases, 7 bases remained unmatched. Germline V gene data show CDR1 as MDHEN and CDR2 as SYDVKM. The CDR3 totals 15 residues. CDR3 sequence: CASSFYRGRGSPLHF. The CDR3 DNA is TGTGCCAGCAGTTTCTACAGGGGGCGGGGATCACCCCTCCACTTT.

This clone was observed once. CDR3 residues: CASERGSSYEQYF. CDR3 DNA sequence: TGTGCCAGCGAGAGGGGGAGCTCCTACGAGCAGTACTTC. The V gene is TRBV28, the J gene TRBJ2-7; perhaps TRBD1 as D (6 bases). Looked up from germline, CDR1 is MDHEN and CDR2 is SYDVKM. The germline V and J ends were trimmed by 8 bases and 0 bases, with 11 bases remaining between them. CDR3 length equals 13 residues.

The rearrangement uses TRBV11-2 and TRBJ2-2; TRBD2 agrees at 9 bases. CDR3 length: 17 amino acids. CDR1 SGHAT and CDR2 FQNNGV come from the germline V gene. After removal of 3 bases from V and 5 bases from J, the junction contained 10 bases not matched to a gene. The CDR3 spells CASSLGPAGGRTGELFF. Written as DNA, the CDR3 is TGTGCCAGCAGCTTGGGACCGGCGGGAGGGCGGACCGGGGAGCTGTTTTTT.

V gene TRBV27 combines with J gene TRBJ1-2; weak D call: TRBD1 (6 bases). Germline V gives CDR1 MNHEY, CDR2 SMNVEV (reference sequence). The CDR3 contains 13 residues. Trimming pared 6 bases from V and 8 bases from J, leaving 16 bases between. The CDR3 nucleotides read TGTGCCAGCAGGTTTAGGGGGGGTGAAGGCTACACCTTC. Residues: CASRFRGGEGYTF.

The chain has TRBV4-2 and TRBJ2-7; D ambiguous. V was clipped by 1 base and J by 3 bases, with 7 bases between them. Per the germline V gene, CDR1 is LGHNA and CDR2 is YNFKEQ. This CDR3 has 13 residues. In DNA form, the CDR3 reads TGTGCCAGCAGCCAAGGCTATAACTACGAGCAGTACTTC. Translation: CASSQGYNYEQYF.

CDR3 sequence: CASSPGGSSGANVLTF. The CDR3 nucleotides read TGTGCCAGCTCACCAGGCGGGTCTAGCGGGGCCAACGTCCTGACTTTC. The rearrangement uses TRBV18 and TRBJ2-6; tentatively, D is TRBD2 (5 bases). Germline V gene lookup returns CDR1 KGHSH and CDR2 LQKENI. V gave up 2 bases and J gave up 4 bases, with 12 bases separating them. This CDR3 comprises 16 residues.

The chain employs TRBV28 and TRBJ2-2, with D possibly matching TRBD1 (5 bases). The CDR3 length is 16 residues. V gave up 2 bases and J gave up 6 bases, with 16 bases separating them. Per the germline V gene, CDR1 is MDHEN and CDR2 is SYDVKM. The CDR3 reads CASSLDSLSRPGELFF. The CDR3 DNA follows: TGTGCCAGCAGTTTAGACAGCTTAAGCCGTCCCGGGGAGCTGTTTTTT.

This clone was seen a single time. Written as DNA, the CDR3 is TGTGCCAGCAGTTTATATCGGGGGGGAGGGGCCAACGTCCTGACTTTC. Translation gives CASSLYRGGGANVLTF. The chain uses TRBV28 and TRBJ2-6; the match to TRBD2 covers 8 bases. Germline assignment: CDR1 MDHEN and CDR2 SYDVKM. J lost 4 bases, V lost 1 base, and 3 bases had no gene match. The CDR3 covers 16 residues.

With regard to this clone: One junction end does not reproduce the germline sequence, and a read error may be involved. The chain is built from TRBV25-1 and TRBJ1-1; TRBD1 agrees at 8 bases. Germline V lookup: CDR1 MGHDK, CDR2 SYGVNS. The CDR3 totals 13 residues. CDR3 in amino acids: CASRPGGGSMGFF. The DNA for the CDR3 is TGTGCCAGCAGGCCAGGGGGCGGTAGTATGGGCTTTTTT.

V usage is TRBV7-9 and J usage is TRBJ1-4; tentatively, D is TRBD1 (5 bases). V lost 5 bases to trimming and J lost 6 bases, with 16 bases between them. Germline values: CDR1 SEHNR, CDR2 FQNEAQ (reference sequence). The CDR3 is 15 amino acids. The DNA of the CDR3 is TGTGCCAGCAGCCCTTGGGGGGGATCCGATGAAAAACTGTTTTTT. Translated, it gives CASSPWGGSDEKLFF. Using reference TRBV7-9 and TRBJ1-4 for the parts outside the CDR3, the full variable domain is DTGVSQNPRHKITKRGQNVTFRCDPISEHNRLYWYRQTLGQGPEFLTYFQNEAQLEKSRLLSDRFSAERPKGSFSTLEIQRTEQGDSAMYLCASSPWGGSDEKLFFGSGTQLSVL.

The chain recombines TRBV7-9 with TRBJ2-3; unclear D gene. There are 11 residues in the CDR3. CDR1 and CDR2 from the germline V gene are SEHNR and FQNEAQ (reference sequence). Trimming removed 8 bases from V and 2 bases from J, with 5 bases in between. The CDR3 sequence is CASGLTDTQYF. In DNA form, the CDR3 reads TGTGCCAGCGGCCTCACAGATACGCAGTATTTT.

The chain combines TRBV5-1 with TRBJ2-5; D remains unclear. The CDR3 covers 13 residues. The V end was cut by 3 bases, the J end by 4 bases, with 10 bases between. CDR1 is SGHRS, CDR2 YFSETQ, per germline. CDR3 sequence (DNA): TGCGCCAGCAGCTCAGAGGTCACAGAGACCCAGTACTTC. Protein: CASSSEVTETQYF.

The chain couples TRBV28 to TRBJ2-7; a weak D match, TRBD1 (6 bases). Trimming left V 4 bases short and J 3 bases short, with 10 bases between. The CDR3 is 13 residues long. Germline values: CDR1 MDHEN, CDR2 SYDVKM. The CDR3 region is CASSSDRFYEQYF. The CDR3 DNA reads TGTGCCAGCAGTTCCGACAGGTTCTACGAGCAGTACTTC.

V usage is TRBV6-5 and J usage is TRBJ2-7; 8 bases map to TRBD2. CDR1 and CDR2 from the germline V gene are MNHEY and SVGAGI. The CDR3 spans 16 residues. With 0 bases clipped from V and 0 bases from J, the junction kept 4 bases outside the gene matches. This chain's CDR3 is CASSYSTGGLSYEQYF. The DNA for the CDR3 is TGTGCCAGCAGTTACTCGACGGGGGGGCTCTCCTACGAGCAGTACTTC.

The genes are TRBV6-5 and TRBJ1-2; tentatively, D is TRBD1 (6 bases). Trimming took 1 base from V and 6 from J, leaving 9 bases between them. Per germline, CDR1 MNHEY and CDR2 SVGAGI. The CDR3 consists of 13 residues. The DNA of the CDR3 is TGTGCCAGCAGTTACTACACAGGGCATGGCTACACCTTC. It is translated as CASSYYTGHGYTF.

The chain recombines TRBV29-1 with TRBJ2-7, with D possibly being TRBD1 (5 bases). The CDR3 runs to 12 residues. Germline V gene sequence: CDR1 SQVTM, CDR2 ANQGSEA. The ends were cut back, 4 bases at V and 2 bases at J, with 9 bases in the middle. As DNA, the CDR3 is TGCAGCGTTGCCGGCAGGGCCTACGAGCAGTACTTC. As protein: CSVAGRAYEQYF.

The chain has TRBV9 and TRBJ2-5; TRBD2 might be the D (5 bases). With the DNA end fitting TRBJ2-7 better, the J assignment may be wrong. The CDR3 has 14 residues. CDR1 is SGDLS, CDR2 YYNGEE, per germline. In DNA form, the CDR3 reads TGTGCCAGCAGCGTAGCTAGCAGCTCCTACGAGCAGTACTTC. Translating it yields CASSVASSSYEQYF.

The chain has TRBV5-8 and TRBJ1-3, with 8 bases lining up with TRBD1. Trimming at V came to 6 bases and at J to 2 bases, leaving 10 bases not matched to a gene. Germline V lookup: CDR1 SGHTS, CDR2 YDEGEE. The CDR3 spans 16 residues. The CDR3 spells CASTFDRGVPGNTIYF. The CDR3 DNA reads TGTGCCAGCACCTTTGACAGGGGAGTTCCTGGAAACACCATATATTTT.

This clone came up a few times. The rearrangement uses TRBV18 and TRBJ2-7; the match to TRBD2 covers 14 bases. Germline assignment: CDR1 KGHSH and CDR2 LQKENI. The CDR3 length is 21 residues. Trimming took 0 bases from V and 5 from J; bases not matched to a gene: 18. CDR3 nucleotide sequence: TGTGCCAGCTCACCACCGGTGGTAGGTCCCGGGACTAGCGGGAGCAAGGACGAGCAGTACTTC. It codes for CASSPPVVGPGTSGSKDEQYF. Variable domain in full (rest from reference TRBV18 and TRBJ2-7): NAGVMQNPRHLVRRRGQEARLRCSPMKGHSHVYWYRQLPEEGLKFMVYLQKENIIDESGMPKERFSAEFPKEGPSILRIQQVVRGDSAAYFCASSPPVVGPGTSGSKDEQYFGPGTRLTVT.

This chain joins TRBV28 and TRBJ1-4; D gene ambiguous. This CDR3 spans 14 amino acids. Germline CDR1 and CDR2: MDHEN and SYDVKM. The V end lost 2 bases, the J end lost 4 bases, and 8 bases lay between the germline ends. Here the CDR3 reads CASSLVGFNEKLFF. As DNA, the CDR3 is TGTGCCAGCAGTTTAGTGGGCTTTAATGAAAAACTGTTTTTT.

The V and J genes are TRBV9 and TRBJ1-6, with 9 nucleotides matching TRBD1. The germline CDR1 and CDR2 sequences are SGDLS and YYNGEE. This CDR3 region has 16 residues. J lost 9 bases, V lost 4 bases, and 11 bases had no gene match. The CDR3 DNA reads TGTGCCAGCAGCCCCTTTGGGACAGGGCCGGGTTCACCCCTCCACTTT. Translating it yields CASSPFGTGPGSPLHF.